Sequencing of this TCR beta chain was carried out in a study of shared clonotypes between healthy human individuals. As for the study in general: Three CD4 naive, three CD4 memory, two CD8 naive and one CD8 memory plate were used per donor. Broader study findings: Sharing across a few donors was seen in approximately 5.2% of naive CD4 clonotypes.

Points on this clone: Antigen unknown.

In germline, CDR1 is SGHTS, CDR2 YDEGEE. V lost 0 bases, J lost 2 bases, and 1 base stayed unmatched. This CDR3 spans 15 amino acids. Here immunoSEQ multiplex PCR was the method, and the copy in TCRdb shows in-frame clones only, minus some. The data hold about 1.5 million clones, with around 98% observed a single time. The TCR originated in a man aged 25-40 years in good health. Source material: naive CD4+ T cells sorted from blood. Described subset: CD45RA+ positively selected. The V call is TRBV5-8, the J call TRBJ2-2; the match to TRBD1 covers 7 bases. DNA for the CDR3: TGTGCCAGCAGCTTGGAGGGGGCCAACACCGGGGAGCTGTTTTTT. Translating it yields CASSLEGANTGELFF. Full variable domain (remainder filled in from reference TRBV5-8 and TRBJ2-2): EAGVTQSPTHLIKTRGQQATLRCSPISGHTSVYWYQQALGLGLQFLLWYDEGEERNRGNFPPRFSGRQFPNYSSELNVNALELEDSALYLCASSLEGANTGELFFGEGSRLTVL.